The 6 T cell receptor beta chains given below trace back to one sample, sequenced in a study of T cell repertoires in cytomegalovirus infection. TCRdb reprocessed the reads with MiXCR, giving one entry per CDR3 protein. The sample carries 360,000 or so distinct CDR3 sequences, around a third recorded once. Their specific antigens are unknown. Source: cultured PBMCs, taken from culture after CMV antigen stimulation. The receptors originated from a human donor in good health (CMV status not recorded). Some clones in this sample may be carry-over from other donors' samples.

Here the CDR3 DNA reads TGTGCCAGCAGTTCTCGGACTAGCGGGATCGCAGATACGCAGTATTTT. Protein: CASSSRTSGIADTQYF. The chain combines TRBV12-3 or TRBV12-4 with TRBJ2-3, with 12 bases that match TRBD2. V was pared by 4 bases and J by 4 bases, with 6 bases of the junction left unmatched. This CDR3 is built from 16 residues.

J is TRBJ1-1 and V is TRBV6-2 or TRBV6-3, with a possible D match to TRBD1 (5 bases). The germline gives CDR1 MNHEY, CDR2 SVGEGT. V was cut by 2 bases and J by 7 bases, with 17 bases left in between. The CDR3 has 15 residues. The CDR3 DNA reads TGTGCCAGCAGTTACCCCAGGGCAGGGAGATATGAAGCTTTCTTT. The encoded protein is CASSYPRAGRYEAFF.

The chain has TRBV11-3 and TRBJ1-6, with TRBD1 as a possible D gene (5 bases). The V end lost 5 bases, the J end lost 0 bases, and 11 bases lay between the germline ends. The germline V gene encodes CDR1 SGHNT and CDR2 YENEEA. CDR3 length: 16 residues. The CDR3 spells CASSGDRSSYNSPLHF. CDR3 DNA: TGTGCCAGCAGCGGGGACCGGAGCTCCTATAATTCACCCCTCCACTTT. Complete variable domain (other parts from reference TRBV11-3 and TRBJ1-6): EAGVVQSPRYKIIEKKQPVAFWCNPISGHNTLYWYLQNLGQGPELLIRYENEEAVDDSQLPKDRFSAERLKGVDSTLKIQPAELGDSAVYLCASSGDRSSYNSPLHFGNGTRLTVT.

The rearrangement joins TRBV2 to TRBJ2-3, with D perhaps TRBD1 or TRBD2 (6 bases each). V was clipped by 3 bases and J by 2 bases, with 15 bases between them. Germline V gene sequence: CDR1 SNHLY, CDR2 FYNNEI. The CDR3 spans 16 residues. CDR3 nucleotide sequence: TGTGCCAGCAGTGATGGGGGGCTAGACCACACAGATACGCAGTATTTT. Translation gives CASSDGGLDHTDTQYF.

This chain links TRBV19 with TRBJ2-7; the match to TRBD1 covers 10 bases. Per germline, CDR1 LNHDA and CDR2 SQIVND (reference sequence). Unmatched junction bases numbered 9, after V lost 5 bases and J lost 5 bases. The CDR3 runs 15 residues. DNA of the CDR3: TGTGCCAGTAGTGAGACAGGGGGCCTACAACACGAGCAGTACTTC. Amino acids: CASSETGGLQHEQYF.

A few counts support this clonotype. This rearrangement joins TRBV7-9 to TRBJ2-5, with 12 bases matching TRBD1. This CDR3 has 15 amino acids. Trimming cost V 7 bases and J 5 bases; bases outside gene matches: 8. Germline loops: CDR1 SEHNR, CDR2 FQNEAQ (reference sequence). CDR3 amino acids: CASTSRDRGRETQYF. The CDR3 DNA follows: TGTGCCAGCACCTCCCGGGACAGGGGGCGGGAGACCCAGTACTTC.